A selection of T cell receptor beta chains follows, all from one sample in a study of cytomegalovirus exposure and HLA in healthy donors. Generated by immunoSEQ multiplex PCR, the TCRdb table keeps only in-frame clones and is missing some. The profile shows 150,000 to 200,000 clones, approximately 88% of them singletons. Specimen: PBMCs. The receptors originated from a man aged 30-40 years in good health and CMV-seropositive. The CDR3 runs from the conserved cysteine through the conserved F or W. The D gene is left open where the match is weak. Clone size is given for some rows only: seen once, a few or many times, or a class if the clone is expanded.

TRBV28,-,TRBD1,TRBJ2-7,CASSTGQGWSYEQYF,TGTGCCAGCAGCACCGGACAGGGTTGGTCCTACGAGCAGTACTTC
TRBV28,-,TRBD1,TRBJ1-1,CASSPGDRDTEAFF,TGTGCCAGCAGCCCGGGGGACAGGGACACTGAAGCTTTCTTT
TRBV28,-,-,TRBJ2-7,CASSFGSQGYEQYF,TGTGCCAGCAGTTTCGGGTCACAGGGTTACGAGCAGTACTTC
TRBV13,-,-,TRBJ2-7,CASSRGEIYEQYF,TGTGCCAGCAGCCGGGGTGAAATCTACGAGCAGTACTTC
TRBV9,-,-,TRBJ1-1,CASSVLMNTEAFF,TGTGCCAGCAGCGTCCTAATGAACACTGAAGCTTTCTTT
TRBV5-6,-,TRBD1,TRBJ1-2,CASSRTGNYGYTF,TGTGCCAGCAGCCGGACAGGGAACTATGGCTACACCTTC
TRBV19,-,-,TRBJ2-3,CASSSGLGDTQYF,TGTGCCAGTAGTTCCGGGTTAGGAGATACGCAGTATTTT
TRBV5-4,-,-,TRBJ1-1,CASRADGHTEAFF,TGTGCCAGCAGAGCGGACGGTCACACTGAAGCTTTCTTT
TRBV7-2,-,-,TRBJ2-7,CASSLGAGFYEQYF,TGTGCCAGCAGCTTAGGGGCAGGATTCTACGAGCAGTACTTC
TRBV29-1,-,TRBD1,TRBJ2-7,CSVEGGQGTYEQYF,TGCAGCGTTGAAGGAGGACAGGGTACCTACGAGCAGTACTTC
TRBV27,-,TRBD1,TRBJ1-5,CASSPGQSSNQPQHF,TGTGCCAGCTCTCCGGGACAGTCAAGCAATCAGCCCCAGCATTTT
TRBV2,few,TRBD1,TRBJ1-1,CASSRDRLNTEAFF,TGTGCCAGCAGTCGGGACAGACTGAACACTGAAGCTTTCTTT
TRBV7-8,-,-,TRBJ1-6,CATRTDDNSPLHF,TGTGCCACTCGGACAGACGATAATTCACCCCTCCACTTT
TRBV28,-,TRBD1,TRBJ2-5,CASGRTGDFQETQYF,TGTGCCAGCGGGAGGACAGGGGACTTCCAAGAGACCCAGTACTTC
TRBV5-1,-,TRBD2,TRBJ2-3,CASSLQVLAGGNTDTQYF,TGCGCCAGCAGCTTACAGGTTCTAGCGGGAGGGAACACAGATACGCAGTATTTT
TRBV2,-,TRBD1,TRBJ2-1,CASSPGTGKEQFF,TGTGCCAGCAGCCCCGGGACAGGGAAAGAGCAGTTCTTC
TRBV18,-,-,TRBJ1-3,CASSPSGGRAGNTIYF,TGTGCCAGCTCACCCTCCGGAGGTCGGGCCGGAAACACCATATATTTT
TRBV27,once,-,TRBJ1-1,CASSREGNTEAFF,TGTGCCAGTTCTAGGGAGGGGAACACTGAAGCTTTCTTT
TRBV6-5,-,-,TRBJ2-3,CASSYHYSTADTQYF,TGTGCCAGCAGTTACCATTATAGTACAGCAGATACGCAGTATTTT
TRBV30,-,TRBD2,TRBJ2-3,CAWRIAGPGDTQYF,TGTGCCTGGAGGATAGCGGGACCCGGAGATACGCAGTATTTT
TRBV15,-,-,TRBJ2-2,CATSRVQGYTGELFF,TGTGCCACCAGCAGAGTCCAGGGGTACACCGGGGAGCTGTTTTTT